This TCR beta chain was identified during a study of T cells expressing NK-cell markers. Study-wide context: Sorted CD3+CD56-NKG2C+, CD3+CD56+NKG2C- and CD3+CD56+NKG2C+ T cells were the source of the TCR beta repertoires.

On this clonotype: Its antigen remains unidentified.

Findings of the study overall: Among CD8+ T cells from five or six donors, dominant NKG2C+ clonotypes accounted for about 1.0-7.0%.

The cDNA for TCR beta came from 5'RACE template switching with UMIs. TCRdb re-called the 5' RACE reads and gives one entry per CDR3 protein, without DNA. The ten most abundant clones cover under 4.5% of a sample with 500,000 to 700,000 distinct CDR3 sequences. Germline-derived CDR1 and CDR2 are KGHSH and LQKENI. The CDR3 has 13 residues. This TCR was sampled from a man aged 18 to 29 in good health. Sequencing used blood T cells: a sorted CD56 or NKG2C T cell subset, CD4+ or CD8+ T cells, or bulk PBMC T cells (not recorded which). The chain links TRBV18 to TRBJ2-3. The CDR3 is CASSPPAVDTQYF.